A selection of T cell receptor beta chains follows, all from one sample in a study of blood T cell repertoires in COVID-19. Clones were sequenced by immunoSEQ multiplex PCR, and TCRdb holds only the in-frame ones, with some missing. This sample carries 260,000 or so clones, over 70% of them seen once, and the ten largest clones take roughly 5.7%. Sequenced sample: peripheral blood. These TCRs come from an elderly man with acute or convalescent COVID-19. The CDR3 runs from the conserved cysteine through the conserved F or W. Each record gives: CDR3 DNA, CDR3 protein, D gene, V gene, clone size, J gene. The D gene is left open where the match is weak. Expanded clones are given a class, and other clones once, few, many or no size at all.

CDR3nt: TGTGCCAGCAGAGGCAGGGGCTCGGGGGGCCGAGATACGCAGTATTTT; CDR3aa: CASRGRGSGGRDTQYF; d_gene: .; v_gene: TRBV6-4; abundance: .; j_gene: TRBJ2-3
CDR3nt: TGTGCCAGTAGTATTCCGGGGCTAGCGGGAGGGGTTGAGCAGTTCTTC; CDR3aa: CASSIPGLAGGVEQFF; d_gene: TRBD2; v_gene: TRBV19; abundance: once; j_gene: TRBJ2-1
CDR3nt: TGTGCCAGCAGCTTCTTAGGACAGGGGGACGAGCAGTACTTC; CDR3aa: CASSFLGQGDEQYF; d_gene: TRBD1; v_gene: TRBV7-6; abundance: .; j_gene: TRBJ2-7
CDR3nt: TGTGCCACCAAATCTGGGAGGGGAGGGGAGCTGTTTTTT; CDR3aa: CATKSGRGGELFF; d_gene: TRBD2; v_gene: TRBV12-3/TRBV12-4; abundance: once; j_gene: TRBJ2-2
CDR3nt: TGTGCCAGCAGCTTACGCAGGGGGCTTTACGAGCAGTACTTC; CDR3aa: CASSLRRGLYEQYF; d_gene: TRBD1; v_gene: TRBV7-2; abundance: .; j_gene: TRBJ2-7
CDR3nt: TGTGCCAGCGGGGGGGCCGGGACAGGGGTACTCATGAACACTGAAGCTTTCTTT; CDR3aa: CASGGAGTGVLMNTEAFF; d_gene: TRBD1; v_gene: TRBV2; abundance: .; j_gene: TRBJ1-1
CDR3nt: TGTGCCAGTAGTATATATGACAGGGGGGGAGTTGGGGACACTGAAGCTTTCTTT; CDR3aa: CASSIYDRGGVGDTEAFF; d_gene: TRBD1; v_gene: TRBV19; abundance: few; j_gene: TRBJ1-1
CDR3nt: TGTGCCAGCAGCCCCAGGGGGAAGAATTCACCCCTCCACTTT; CDR3aa: CASSPRGKNSPLHF; d_gene: TRBD1; v_gene: TRBV3-1/TRBV3-2; abundance: .; j_gene: TRBJ1-6
CDR3nt: TGTGCCAGCAGCACAGGGTCGGATACGCAGTATTTT; CDR3aa: CASSTGSDTQYF; d_gene: .; v_gene: TRBV7-3; abundance: .; j_gene: TRBJ2-3
CDR3nt: TGTGCCAGCAGCCAAGCCCCGACTGCCTACTCTGGGGCCAACGTCCTGACTTTC; CDR3aa: CASSQAPTAYSGANVLTF; d_gene: .; v_gene: TRBV14; abundance: .; j_gene: TRBJ2-6
CDR3nt: TGTGCTAGGGGGGGAGGACTCAATATTGGCTACACCTTC; CDR3aa: CARGGGLNIGYTF; d_gene: .; v_gene: TRBV21-1; abundance: .; j_gene: TRBJ1-2
CDR3nt: TGTGCCAGCTTTCCCACAGGAGTGGGCAATCAGCCCCAGCATTTT; CDR3aa: CASFPTGVGNQPQHF; d_gene: .; v_gene: TRBV28; abundance: once; j_gene: TRBJ1-5
CDR3nt: TGTGCCAGCAGGGCCGGGACAGGGTTTATGAACTCCTACAATGAGCAGTTCTTC; CDR3aa: CASRAGTGFMNSYNEQFF; d_gene: TRBD1; v_gene: TRBV28; abundance: once; j_gene: TRBJ2-1
CDR3nt: TGTGCCAGCAGCTTACCCAGGGTGAGCAATGAGCAGTTCTTC; CDR3aa: CASSLPRVSNEQFF; d_gene: .; v_gene: TRBV7-2; abundance: .; j_gene: TRBJ2-1
CDR3nt: TGTGCCAGCAGGAATCAGGGTAAGAGCAATCAGCCCCAGCATTTT; CDR3aa: CASRNQGKSNQPQHF; d_gene: .; v_gene: TRBV28; abundance: .; j_gene: TRBJ1-5
CDR3nt: TGTGCCAGCAGCTTAGAGCGGGGGACTTCTTCCGAAGCTTTCTTT; CDR3aa: CASSLERGTSSEAFF; d_gene: .; v_gene: TRBV7-6; abundance: .; j_gene: TRBJ1-1
CDR3nt: TGTGCCTGGAGTGTATCCCGAACGGGGGGAAACACCATATATTTT; CDR3aa: CAWSVSRTGGNTIYF; d_gene: .; v_gene: TRBV30; abundance: .; j_gene: TRBJ1-3
CDR3nt: TGTGCCTGGATTCCGGGACAGGGTTTTGAGACCCAGTACTTC; CDR3aa: CAWIPGQGFETQYF; d_gene: TRBD1; v_gene: TRBV30; abundance: .; j_gene: TRBJ2-5
CDR3nt: TGTGCCAGCAGCATGCGAGCAGGGGGTGAGGAGCTGTTTTTT; CDR3aa: CASSMRAGGEELFF; d_gene: .; v_gene: TRBV21-1; abundance: once; j_gene: TRBJ2-2
CDR3nt: TGCGCCAGCAGCGTGCTTAGCGGGAGGGTGTACGAGCAGTACTTC; CDR3aa: CASSVLSGRVYEQYF; d_gene: TRBD2; v_gene: TRBV5-1; abundance: .; j_gene: TRBJ2-7
CDR3nt: TGCGCCAGCAGCCAAGAACCGTCACAGGGGGATACGCAGTATTTT; CDR3aa: CASSQEPSQGDTQYF; d_gene: TRBD1; v_gene: TRBV4-1; abundance: .; j_gene: TRBJ2-3
CDR3nt: TGTGCCAGCTGGGTGGAAAGCGGGCCGGCAGGGGAGCAGTTCTTC; CDR3aa: CASWVESGPAGEQFF; d_gene: .; v_gene: TRBV2; abundance: .; j_gene: TRBJ2-1
CDR3nt: TGTGCCAGCAGCATTGACAGGGTGGGCGATACGCAGTATTTT; CDR3aa: CASSIDRVGDTQYF; d_gene: TRBD1; v_gene: TRBV11-2; abundance: .; j_gene: TRBJ2-3
CDR3nt: TGTGCCAGCCGCGGGGGGAGGGGCTCCTACAATGAGCAGTTCTTC; CDR3aa: CASRGGRGSYNEQFF; d_gene: TRBD2; v_gene: TRBV2; abundance: .; j_gene: TRBJ2-1
CDR3nt: TGTGCCAGTAGTGCCACCTACAGGGGGGGGAACAATGAGCAGTTCTTC; CDR3aa: CASSATYRGGNNEQFF; d_gene: .; v_gene: TRBV19; abundance: .; j_gene: TRBJ2-1
CDR3nt: TGTGCCAGCAGCTGGGACAGGATTTACTCTGGGGCCAACGTCCTGACTTTC; CDR3aa: CASSWDRIYSGANVLTF; d_gene: TRBD1; v_gene: TRBV5-8; abundance: few; j_gene: TRBJ2-6
CDR3nt: TGTGCCAGCAGCGCGGGACTGCATAAGGCTGAAGCTTTCTTT; CDR3aa: CASSAGLHKAEAFF; d_gene: .; v_gene: TRBV7-9; abundance: .; j_gene: TRBJ1-1
CDR3nt: TGTGCCAGCAGTACGCGGCGGGGGCAGCGCACTGAAGCTTTCTTT; CDR3aa: CASSTRRGQRTEAFF; d_gene: .; v_gene: TRBV28; abundance: few; j_gene: TRBJ1-1
CDR3nt: TGTGCCAGCAGTTTAGTAGGGGCCGAAGCTTTCTTT; CDR3aa: CASSLVGAEAFF; d_gene: .; v_gene: TRBV12-3/TRBV12-4; abundance: .; j_gene: TRBJ1-1
CDR3nt: TGTGCCAGCAGTGAGCGACAGGGGGATCTCTTTGTAGATACGCAGTATTTT; CDR3aa: CASSERQGDLFVDTQYF; d_gene: TRBD1; v_gene: TRBV6-1; abundance: .; j_gene: TRBJ2-3
CDR3nt: TGCGCCAGCAGCCTCAACGAGGGTTTCACAGATACGCAGTATTTT; CDR3aa: CASSLNEGFTDTQYF; d_gene: .; v_gene: TRBV4-1; abundance: .; j_gene: TRBJ2-3
CDR3nt: TGTGCCAGCAGCCATGGGGCGGACCCAAGCGATGAGCAGTTCTTC; CDR3aa: CASSHGADPSDEQFF; d_gene: .; v_gene: TRBV3-1/TRBV3-2; abundance: .; j_gene: TRBJ2-1
CDR3nt: TGTGCCAGCAACCCACAAGGCAGGGGGTCAGAGACCCAGTACTTC; CDR3aa: CASNPQGRGSETQYF; d_gene: TRBD1; v_gene: TRBV6-5; abundance: once; j_gene: TRBJ2-5
CDR3nt: TGTGCCTGGGGAAGGGGGCTATCCTACGAGCAGTACTTC; CDR3aa: CAWGRGLSYEQYF; d_gene: TRBD1; v_gene: TRBV30; abundance: .; j_gene: TRBJ2-7
CDR3nt: TGTGCCAGCAGTCCTTATCCGGGACAGGGGTACACTGAAGCTTTCTTT; CDR3aa: CASSPYPGQGYTEAFF; d_gene: TRBD1; v_gene: TRBV27; abundance: .; j_gene: TRBJ1-1
CDR3nt: TGTGCCAGCAGCGCGGGGACAGGGGTCAATGAGCAGTTCTTC; CDR3aa: CASSAGTGVNEQFF; d_gene: TRBD1; v_gene: TRBV7-3; abundance: .; j_gene: TRBJ2-1
CDR3nt: TGTGCCAGCAGCCCGGGGTCTGAAGCTTTCTTT; CDR3aa: CASSPGSEAFF; d_gene: .; v_gene: TRBV7-9; abundance: .; j_gene: TRBJ1-1
CDR3nt: TGTGCCATCAGTGAGTCGACAGGGACTAGCCCAAGGGCAGATACGCAGTATTTT; CDR3aa: CAISESTGTSPRADTQYF; d_gene: TRBD2; v_gene: TRBV10-3; abundance: .; j_gene: TRBJ2-3
CDR3nt: TGTGCCAGCAGACCACTATTAAGCACAGATACGCAGTATTTT; CDR3aa: CASRPLLSTDTQYF; d_gene: .; v_gene: TRBV2; abundance: .; j_gene: TRBJ2-3
CDR3nt: TGTGCCAGCAGCTTGTTGGGGGCGCAGAGTGAGCAGTTCTTC; CDR3aa: CASSLLGAQSEQFF; d_gene: .; v_gene: TRBV5-6; abundance: .; j_gene: TRBJ2-1
CDR3nt: TGTGCCAGCAGGACTTCTGGTAACACCGGGGAGCTGTTTTTT; CDR3aa: CASRTSGNTGELFF; d_gene: .; v_gene: TRBV28; abundance: .; j_gene: TRBJ2-2
CDR3nt: TGTGCCAGCAGCTCCCCGGGACAGGGCTACGAGCAGTACTTC; CDR3aa: CASSSPGQGYEQYF; d_gene: TRBD1; v_gene: TRBV11-2; abundance: .; j_gene: TRBJ2-7
CDR3nt: TGTGCCAGCAGAGGGACAACTTCCTACGAGCAGTACTTC; CDR3aa: CASRGTTSYEQYF; d_gene: .; v_gene: TRBV3-1/TRBV3-2; abundance: .; j_gene: TRBJ2-7
CDR3nt: TGTGCCTGGAGTGCCGGGGGTAGCGGTTTGAATTCACCCCTCCACTTT; CDR3aa: CAWSAGGSGLNSPLHF; d_gene: .; v_gene: TRBV30; abundance: .; j_gene: TRBJ1-6
CDR3nt: TGTGCCAGCAGCTTACCGGGACAAAGAAGCTATGGCTACACCTTC; CDR3aa: CASSLPGQRSYGYTF; d_gene: .; v_gene: TRBV7-2; abundance: .; j_gene: TRBJ1-2
CDR3nt: TGTGCCAGCAGCGTCTTGGGGGCCTCTAATGAAAAACTGTTTTTT; CDR3aa: CASSVLGASNEKLFF; d_gene: .; v_gene: TRBV9; abundance: .; j_gene: TRBJ1-4
CDR3nt: TGTGCCAGCAGTGCCTCACTAGCGGGAGGGTACGAGCAGTACTTC; CDR3aa: CASSASLAGGYEQYF; d_gene: TRBD2; v_gene: TRBV2; abundance: .; j_gene: TRBJ2-7
CDR3nt: TGTGCCAGCAGCTTAGAGTTCATCCCCGGGGAGCTGTTTTTT; CDR3aa: CASSLEFIPGELFF; d_gene: .; v_gene: TRBV11-2; abundance: .; j_gene: TRBJ2-2
CDR3nt: TGCGCCAGCAGCACAGGGGGACATGAAAAACTGTTTTTT; CDR3aa: CASSTGGHEKLFF; d_gene: TRBD1; v_gene: TRBV5-1; abundance: .; j_gene: TRBJ1-4
CDR3nt: TGCGCCAGCAGCTCTCGAGTAGGGGCGTCGAACACTGAAGCTTTCTTT; CDR3aa: CASSSRVGASNTEAFF; d_gene: .; v_gene: TRBV5-1; abundance: .; j_gene: TRBJ1-1
CDR3nt: TGCGCCAGCAGCGGAGGGGAACAGGGGGAGGCTTTCTTT; CDR3aa: CASSGGEQGEAFF; d_gene: TRBD1; v_gene: TRBV5-1; abundance: .; j_gene: TRBJ1-1
CDR3nt: TGCGCCAGCAGTCCGGGGACAGGGGGACTTGGCTACACCTTC; CDR3aa: CASSPGTGGLGYTF; d_gene: TRBD1; v_gene: TRBV5-1; abundance: .; j_gene: TRBJ1-2